This T cell receptor (beta chain) comes out of a study of cytomegalovirus exposure and HLA in healthy donors. V was pared by 1 base and J by 8 bases, with 8 bases of the junction left unmatched. From germline, CDR1 is SGHVS and CDR2 FNYEAQ. The CDR3 length is 15 residues. Sequencing used immunoSEQ multiplex PCR; TCRdb keeps in-frame clones, though not all of them. The table shows about 150,000 clones, with over 90% occurring only once. The sequence was collected from a man between 18 and 35 years old in good health and CMV-seropositive. This sequence joins TRBV7-6 and TRBJ1-1; 9 bases are shared with TRBD1. The sequenced sample consisted of PBMCs. The DNA for the CDR3 is TGTGCCAGCAGCTTAGATCATGGGACAGGGATCGAAGCTTTCTTT. It specifies CASSLDHGTGIEAFF.